The 26 T cell receptor beta chains below were found in one sample sequenced in a study of shared clonotypes between healthy human individuals. Libraries were prepared by immunoSEQ multiplex PCR; TCRdb keeps only in-frame clonotypes and omits some of them. The profile shows under 1,100,000 clones, 78% of them singletons. Sequenced material: memory CD4+ T cells from PBMCs. Subset meaning: CD45RA-negative fraction. These receptors were collected from a man aged 18 to 30 in good health. Some clones in this sample may be carry-over from other donors' samples.

The V call is TRBV11-3, the J call TRBJ2-2, with D perhaps matching TRBD1 or TRBD2 (5 bases each). This CDR3 comprises 15 residues. V lost 3 bases and J lost 3, with 11 bases in between. Per the germline V gene, CDR1 is SGHNT and CDR2 is YENEEA. CDR3 in amino acids: CASSFTGRHTGELFF. In DNA, the CDR3 is TGTGCCAGCAGCTTCACGGGACGACACACCGGGGAGCTGTTTTTT.

A remark on this clone: Only one base separates this from a far larger clonotype, so it likely reflects a read error. V gene TRBV5-5 combines with J gene TRBJ1-4; a possible D gene is TRBD1 (5 bases). This CDR3 comprises 14 residues. In germline, CDR1 is SGHKS, CDR2 YYEKEE (reference sequence). CDR3 sequence reads: CASSLAGGREKLVF. CDR3 DNA: TGTGCCAGCAGCTTGGCCGGGGGTCGGGAAAAACTGGTTTTT.

In DNA, the CDR3 is TGCGCCAGCAGCTTGGCCGGACGGGCGAGTGAAAAACTGTTTTTT. This sequence encodes CASSLAGRASEKLFF. The rearrangement joins TRBV5-1 to TRBJ1-4, with D unclear. The CDR3 length is 15 residues. V was clipped by 0 bases and J by 7 bases, with 13 bases between them. Germline CDR1 SGHRS, CDR2 YFSETQ.

This clone was counted a single time. The chain is built from TRBV7-2 and TRBJ2-6; 7 bases align to TRBD1. Per the germline V gene, CDR1 is SGHTA and CDR2 is FQGNSA. V was pared by 1 base and J by 2 bases, with 5 bases of the junction left unmatched. The CDR3 sequence is 17 residues long. The CDR3 loop reads CASSLDSRGTGANVLTF. The CDR3 DNA reads as TGTGCCAGCAGCTTAGACTCCAGGGGGACTGGGGCCAACGTCCTGACTTTC.

The chain uses TRBV18 and TRBJ2-1, with a tentative D call TRBD2 (7 bases). The CDR3 totals 16 residues. Germline CDR1 is KGHSH and CDR2 is LQKENI. The ends were cut back, 0 bases at V and 1 base at J, with 10 bases in the middle. DNA of the CDR3: TGTGCCAGCTCACCACCGGGGGGGCTATCCTACAATGAGCAGTTCTTC. This codes for CASSPPGGLSYNEQFF. Complete variable domain (other parts from reference TRBV18 and TRBJ2-1): NAGVMQNPRHLVRRRGQEARLRCSPMKGHSHVYWYRQLPEEGLKFMVYLQKENIIDESGMPKERFSAEFPKEGPSILRIQQVVRGDSAAYFCASSPPGGLSYNEQFFGPGTRLTVL.

The chain uses TRBV6-1 and TRBJ2-1; TRBD1 is a possible D gene (6 bases). The V and J ends lost 4 bases and 4 bases respectively, with 8 bases between them. The CDR3 loop spans 13 amino acids. In germline, CDR1 is MNHNS, CDR2 SASEGT. As DNA, the CDR3 is TGTGCCAGCAGTGTTCAGGGGTACAATGAGCAGTTCTTC. Translating it yields CASSVQGYNEQFF.

The chain carries TRBV28 and TRBJ1-3; D is undetermined. The CDR3 is made up of 14 amino acids. Looked up from germline, CDR1 is MDHEN and CDR2 is SYDVKM. Trimming shortened V by 6 bases and J by 2 bases, and 11 bases separated the two germline ends. CDR3 in DNA: TGTGCCAGCAGCGGGTGGGTTGCTGGAAACACCATATATTTT. Translating it yields CASSGWVAGNTIYF.

CDR3 in DNA: TGTGCCACCAGCAGAGAGCTGCGGGCCTCCTACGAGCAGTACTTC. As protein: CATSRELRASYEQYF. The chain recombines TRBV15 with TRBJ2-7, with D possibly matching TRBD2 (5 bases). V shed 0 bases and J shed 0 bases, with 9 bases lying between them. The CDR3 spans 15 residues. The germline V gene encodes CDR1 LNHNV and CDR2 YYDKDF (reference sequence). Combining the CDR3 with reference TRBV15 and TRBJ2-7 gives the whole variable domain DAMVIQNPRYQVTQFGKPVTLSCSQTLNHNVMYWYQQKSSQAPKLLFHYYDKDFNNEADTPDNFQSRRPNTSFCFLDIRSPGLGDTAMYLCATSRELRASYEQYFGPGTRLTVT.

V usage is TRBV5-1 and J usage is TRBJ2-1; D could derive from TRBD1 or TRBD2 (5 bases each). V was clipped by 0 bases and J by 0 bases, with 10 bases between them. Germline lookup yields CDR1 SGHRS and CDR2 YFSETQ. The CDR3 consists of 16 residues. In DNA, the CDR3 is TGCGCCAGCAGCTTGGGGTTTGGGGGCTCCTACAATGAGCAGTTCTTC. It specifies CASSLGFGGSYNEQFF.

The chain uses TRBV27 and TRBJ1-1, with D hard to call. V gave up 2 bases and J gave up 5 bases, with 12 bases separating them. Looked up from germline, CDR1 is MNHEY and CDR2 is SMNVEV (reference sequence). This CDR3 region has 14 residues. The CDR3: CASSLNEGGTEAFF. The CDR3 bases are TGTGCCAGCAGTTTAAATGAGGGTGGAACTGAAGCTTTCTTT.

The chain links TRBV18 to TRBJ1-2; 7 nucleotides match TRBD1. Trimming at V came to 5 bases and at J to 5 bases, leaving 8 bases not matched to a gene. The CDR3 is 14 amino acids. The germline CDR1 and CDR2 sequences are KGHSH and LQKENI. The CDR3 sequence is CASSSTGDGYGYTF. Written as DNA, the CDR3 is TGTGCCAGCTCATCCACAGGGGATGGGTATGGCTACACCTTC.

This chain connects TRBV5-1 to TRBJ2-7; perhaps TRBD1 as D (5 bases). CDR3 length: 13 amino acids. The V and J ends lost 1 base and 6 bases respectively, with 11 bases between them. Germline CDR1 is SGHRS and CDR2 is YFSETQ. The CDR3: CASSLKERGEQYF. CDR3 nucleotides: TGCGCCAGCAGCTTGAAGGAAAGGGGCGAGCAGTACTTC.

This chain connects TRBV5-4 to TRBJ2-1, with D hard to call. The CDR3 covers 15 residues. The V end was cut by 4 bases, the J end by 0 bases, with 11 bases between. Per germline, CDR1 SGHNT and CDR2 YYREEE (reference sequence). CDR3 sequence (DNA): TGTGCCAGCAGCACCCCTTCATCCTCCTACAATGAGCAGTTCTTC. Translated: CASSTPSSSYNEQFF.

In DNA form, the CDR3 reads TGTGCCAGTGGGGGGGTACAGCCCCAGCATTTT. Translated, it gives CASGGVQPQHF. V is TRBV27 and J is TRBJ1-5, with D perhaps TRBD1 (5 bases). The germline V gene has CDR1 MNHEY and CDR2 SMNVEV (reference sequence). The CDR3 runs to 11 residues. V lost 9 bases and J lost 7, with 10 bases in between.

J is TRBJ1-2 and V is TRBV6-5, with D possibly being TRBD1 (6 bases). CDR3 length equals 16 residues. The V and J ends lost 2 bases and 4 bases respectively, with 17 bases between them. Germline V CDR1 and CDR2: MNHEY, SVGAGI. CDR3: CASSYGIGGRGYGYTF. CDR3 DNA sequence: TGTGCCAGCAGTTACGGGATTGGGGGGCGAGGCTATGGCTACACCTTC.

This clone was observed many times. J is TRBJ1-2 and V is TRBV2; D gene uncertain. V lost 2 bases to trimming and J lost 7 bases, with 8 bases between them. The CDR3 runs 12 residues. Germline lookup yields CDR1 SNHLY and CDR2 FYNNEI. CDR3: CASSERASGYTF. CDR3 sequence (DNA): TGTGCCAGCAGTGAACGGGCGAGTGGCTACACCTTC.

The V and J genes are TRBV5-8 and TRBJ1-2; D is unresolved. CDR3 size: 15 residues. Trimming took off 3 bases at V and 5 bases at J, with 17 bases between the two ends. Germline CDR1 reads SGHTS; CDR2 reads YDEGEE. Here the CDR3 reads CASSYRIGLGYGYTF. The DNA of the CDR3 is TGTGCCAGCAGCTATCGTATCGGGTTGGGGTATGGCTACACCTTC.

The chain recombines TRBV19 with TRBJ1-1; the D is unclear. V lost 5 bases to trimming and J lost 3 bases, with 10 bases between them. Germline assignment: CDR1 LNHDA and CDR2 SQIVND (reference sequence). This CDR3 has 13 residues. DNA for the CDR3: TGTGCCAGTAGTCTCCAACCTTACACTGAAGCTTTCTTT. It yields the protein CASSLQPYTEAFF.

V gene TRBV6-6 combines with J gene TRBJ2-5; D may be TRBD2 (5 bases). CDR1 is MNHNY, CDR2 SVGAGI, per germline (reference sequence). Trimming cost V 0 bases and J 1 base, with 9 bases left between them. CDR3 size: 15 residues. CDR3 bases: TGTGCCAGCAGTTACTCGAGAGGGATCCAAGAGACCCAGTACTTC. It is translated as CASSYSRGIQETQYF.

This chain uses TRBV7-2 with TRBJ2-2, with TRBD2 identical over 10 bases. This CDR3 has 18 amino acids. The junction had 14 bases not matched to a gene; V was cut back by 3 bases and J by 7 bases. CDR1 and CDR2 (germline): SGHTA, FQGNSA. CDR3 DNA: TGTGCCAGCAGCTTGCAAGCTAGCGGGAGAATCATCAGCGGGGAGCTGTTTTTT. Its translation is CASSLQASGRIISGELFF.

This clone was observed many times. The sample carries other DNA sequences with the same CDR3. The chain employs TRBV5-1 and TRBJ2-1, with D perhaps matching TRBD2 (6 bases). V dropped 3 bases and J dropped 2 bases, with 12 bases sitting between them. Germline CDR1 SGHRS, CDR2 YFSETQ. The CDR3 spans 15 residues. CDR3 loop: CASSSSGETYNEQFF. Written as DNA, the CDR3 is TGCGCCAGCAGCTCATCGGGGGAAACCTACAATGAGCAGTTCTTC.

The chain links TRBV9 to TRBJ2-1; D is perhaps TRBD2 (7 bases). Trimming cost V 5 bases and J 6 bases, with 12 bases left between them. CDR3 length: 13 residues. The germline gives CDR1 SGDLS, CDR2 YYNGEE. The CDR3 spells CASRGGGLNEQFF. The CDR3 DNA reads TGTGCCAGCAGGGGAGGGGGTCTCAATGAGCAGTTCTTC.

This rearrangement joins TRBV29-1 to TRBJ1-2; unclear D gene. CDR1 and CDR2 from the germline V gene are SQVTM and ANQGSEA. Trimming pared 4 bases from V and 4 bases from J, leaving 13 bases between. The CDR3 runs to 13 residues. For the CDR3, the DNA is TGCAGCGTTGCCTCGGGAGACGGCTATGGCTACACCTTC. Translated: CSVASGDGYGYTF.

The chain uses TRBV5-1 and TRBJ2-5; a weak D match, TRBD2 (7 bases). Trimming stripped 4 bases from V and 3 bases from J, with 19 bases between. Germline-derived CDR1 and CDR2 are SGHRS and YFSETQ. This CDR3 is built from 16 residues. CDR3 residues: CASSLLPRGAEETQYF. The CDR3 region has the DNA TGCGCCAGCAGCCTGCTCCCCCGGGGGGCTGAAGAGACCCAGTACTTC.

There are a few counts of this clone. The CDR3 DNA follows: TGCGCCAGCAGCTTGGAATCATTTGGAGGCCCGCAGTACTTC. This gives the protein CASSLESFGGPQYF. The rearrangement joins TRBV5-1 to TRBJ2-5; the D gene is possibly TRBD2 (5 bases). Germline V CDR1 and CDR2: SGHRS, YFSETQ. The CDR3 is 14 amino acids. Trimming took 0 bases from V and 11 from J, leaving 17 bases between them.

The table lists this clone with many counts. J is TRBJ2-3 and V is TRBV5-8; 12 bases line up with TRBD2. CDR3 length: 17 amino acids. V lost 0 bases and J lost 4; bases outside the gene matches: 6. CDR1 and CDR2 from the germline V gene are SGHTS and YDEGEE. CDR3 sequence (DNA): TGTGCCAGCAGCTTGGTGCCTAGCGGGAGGGAAGCAGATACGCAGTATTTT. This encodes CASSLVPSGREADTQYF.